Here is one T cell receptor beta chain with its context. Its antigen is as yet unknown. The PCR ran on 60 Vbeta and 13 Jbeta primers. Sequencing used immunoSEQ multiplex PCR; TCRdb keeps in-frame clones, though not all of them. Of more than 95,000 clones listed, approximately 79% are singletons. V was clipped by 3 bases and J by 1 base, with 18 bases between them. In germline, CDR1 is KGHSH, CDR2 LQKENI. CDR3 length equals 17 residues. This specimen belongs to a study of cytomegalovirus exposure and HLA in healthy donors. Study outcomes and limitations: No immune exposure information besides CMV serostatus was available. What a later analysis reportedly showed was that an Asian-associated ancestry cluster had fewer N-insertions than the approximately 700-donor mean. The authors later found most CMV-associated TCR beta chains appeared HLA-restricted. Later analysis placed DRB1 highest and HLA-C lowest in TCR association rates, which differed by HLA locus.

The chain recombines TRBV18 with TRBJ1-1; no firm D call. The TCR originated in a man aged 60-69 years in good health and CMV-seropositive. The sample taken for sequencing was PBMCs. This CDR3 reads CASSPNSGLRANTEAFF. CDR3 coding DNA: TGTGCCAGCTCACCCAACAGCGGCTTAAGGGCGAACACTGAAGCTTTCTTT.